These T cell receptor beta chains were read from a single sample in a study of cytomegalovirus exposure and HLA in healthy donors. Only in-frame clones appear in the TCRdb table, and some are missing; sequencing was by immunoSEQ multiplex PCR. The repertoire holds some 200,000 clones, with approximately 79% as singletons. Sequenced material: PBMCs. These receptors were taken from a girl aged 10 to 17 in good health and CMV-seropositive. Both conserved end residues are part of each CDR3. D genes are given only for firm matches. Clone size is stated in some rows and not others, as once, few, many or a class when expanded.

d_gene: TRBD2
j_gene: TRBJ2-5
abundance: NA
v_gene: TRBV11-3
CDR3aa: CASSSMYPAAGGNLGETQYF
CDR3nt: TGTGCCAGCAGCTCAATGTACCCGGCGGCGGGGGGCAACCTTGGTGAGACCCAGTACTTC

d_gene: TRBD2
j_gene: TRBJ2-1
abundance: NA
v_gene: TRBV4-3
CDR3aa: CASSQDGTSAGGEQFF
CDR3nt: TGCGCCAGCAGCCAAGATGGGACTAGCGCTGGCGGTGAGCAGTTCTTC

d_gene: NA
j_gene: TRBJ1-5
abundance: NA
v_gene: TRBV29-1
CDR3aa: CSVVSQGDQPQHF
CDR3nt: TGCAGCGTTGTGTCGCAGGGCGATCAGCCCCAGCATTTT

d_gene: TRBD1
j_gene: TRBJ1-2
abundance: NA
v_gene: TRBV29-1
CDR3aa: CSVPGQGARGYTF
CDR3nt: TGCAGCGTCCCGGGACAGGGGGCCAGAGGCTACACCTTC

d_gene: TRBD2
j_gene: TRBJ2-5
abundance: NA
v_gene: TRBV5-4
CDR3aa: CASSPGLAGETQYF
CDR3nt: TGTGCCAGCAGCCCCGGACTAGCGGGGGAGACCCAGTACTTC

d_gene: NA
j_gene: TRBJ1-2
abundance: few
v_gene: TRBV7-2
CDR3aa: CASSPDINYGYTF
CDR3nt: TGTGCCAGCAGCCCGGACATCAACTATGGCTACACCTTC

d_gene: TRBD1
j_gene: TRBJ2-7
abundance: few
v_gene: TRBV6-5
CDR3aa: CASRPGQGRHEQYF
CDR3nt: TGTGCCAGCAGGCCGGGACAGGGTAGGCACGAGCAGTACTTC

d_gene: NA
j_gene: TRBJ1-2
abundance: NA
v_gene: TRBV7-9
CDR3aa: CASSPGVNYGYTF
CDR3nt: TGTGCCAGCAGCCCGGGTGTAAACTATGGCTACACCTTC

d_gene: NA
j_gene: TRBJ2-7
abundance: NA
v_gene: TRBV7-2
CDR3aa: CASSYQSYEQYF
CDR3nt: TGTGCCAGCAGCTACCAGTCCTACGAGCAGTACTTC

d_gene: TRBD1
j_gene: TRBJ2-3
abundance: NA
v_gene: TRBV2
CDR3aa: CASSVQGQGIGDTQYF
CDR3nt: TGTGCCAGCAGTGTCCAAGGACAGGGGATAGGAGATACGCAGTATTTT

d_gene: TRBD2
j_gene: TRBJ2-1
abundance: NA
v_gene: TRBV11-3
CDR3aa: CASSLGTSGGGVEQFF
CDR3nt: TGTGCCAGCAGCTTAGGGACTAGCGGGGGGGGTGTTGAGCAGTTCTTC

d_gene: NA
j_gene: TRBJ2-7
abundance: NA
v_gene: TRBV6-1
CDR3aa: CASSEGTPSEDEQYF
CDR3nt: TGTGCCAGCAGTGAGGGGACACCGAGCGAGGACGAGCAGTACTTC

d_gene: NA
j_gene: TRBJ1-6
abundance: NA
v_gene: TRBV29-1
CDR3aa: CSDTPGSYNSPLHF
CDR3nt: TGCAGCGATACACCGGGTTCCTATAATTCACCCCTCCACTTT

d_gene: TRBD1
j_gene: TRBJ2-7
abundance: NA
v_gene: TRBV14
CDR3aa: CASSPRTGINSYEQYF
CDR3nt: TGTGCCAGCAGCCCCAGGACAGGGATAAACTCCTACGAGCAGTACTTC

d_gene: TRBD1
j_gene: TRBJ2-7
abundance: NA
v_gene: TRBV7-9
CDR3aa: CASSLFARGDRVYEQYF
CDR3nt: TGTGCCAGCAGCTTATTCGCCCGCGGGGACAGGGTTTACGAGCAGTACTTC

d_gene: TRBD2
j_gene: TRBJ2-3
abundance: NA
v_gene: TRBV4-1
CDR3aa: CASSQSGLAGNTDTQYF
CDR3nt: TGCGCCAGCAGCCAATCAGGCCTAGCGGGGAACACAGATACGCAGTATTTT

d_gene: TRBD2
j_gene: TRBJ2-1
abundance: NA
v_gene: TRBV9
CDR3aa: CASSVFLLADYNEQFF
CDR3nt: TGTGCCAGCAGCGTCTTTTTACTAGCGGATTACAATGAGCAGTTCTTC

d_gene: NA
j_gene: TRBJ1-3
abundance: NA
v_gene: TRBV27
CDR3aa: CASSFNGGGSTIYF
CDR3nt: TGTGCCAGCAGTTTTAACGGAGGCGGCAGCACCATATATTTT

d_gene: NA
j_gene: TRBJ1-5
abundance: once
v_gene: TRBV13
CDR3aa: CASSLNTNQPQHF
CDR3nt: TGTGCCAGCAGCTTAAACACGAATCAGCCCCAGCATTTT

d_gene: TRBD1
j_gene: TRBJ2-2
abundance: NA
v_gene: TRBV19
CDR3aa: CASSIRGRQGTGELFF
CDR3nt: TGTGCCAGTAGTATCAGGGGGCGCCAGGGCACCGGGGAGCTGTTTTTT

d_gene: TRBD1
j_gene: TRBJ2-3
abundance: NA
v_gene: TRBV9
CDR3aa: CASSVAGGSASTDTQYF
CDR3nt: TGTGCCAGCAGCGTAGCAGGGGGCAGTGCTAGCACAGATACGCAGTATTTT

d_gene: TRBD2
j_gene: TRBJ2-2
abundance: NA
v_gene: TRBV10-1
CDR3aa: CASSEGLAGEFRTGELFF
CDR3nt: TGCGCCAGCAGTGAGGGACTAGCGGGGGAATTTCGGACCGGGGAGCTGTTTTTT

d_gene: TRBD1
j_gene: TRBJ2-1
abundance: NA
v_gene: TRBV6-1
CDR3aa: CASSEPRQGYNEQFF
CDR3nt: TGTGCCAGCAGTGAACCTCGACAGGGTTACAATGAGCAGTTCTTC

d_gene: NA
j_gene: TRBJ1-1
abundance: NA
v_gene: TRBV5-6
CDR3aa: CASSLSVNRYMNTEAFF
CDR3nt: TGTGCCAGCAGCTTGTCAGTTAACAGGTACATGAACACTGAAGCTTTCTTT

d_gene: NA
j_gene: TRBJ1-3
abundance: few
v_gene: TRBV7-9
CDR3aa: CASSPIGGAGNTIYF
CDR3nt: TGTGCCAGCAGCCCGATAGGAGGGGCGGGAAACACCATATATTTT

d_gene: NA
j_gene: TRBJ1-1
abundance: NA
v_gene: TRBV6-6
CDR3aa: CAITDRNTEAFF
CDR3nt: TGTGCCATCACGGACAGAAACACTGAAGCTTTCTTT

d_gene: NA
j_gene: TRBJ2-7
abundance: NA
v_gene: TRBV9
CDR3aa: CASSVGHQGFHEQYF
CDR3nt: TGTGCCAGCAGCGTAGGACACCAGGGCTTCCACGAGCAGTACTTC

d_gene: NA
j_gene: TRBJ2-2
abundance: once
v_gene: TRBV27
CDR3aa: CASSFGGELFF
CDR3nt: TGTGCCAGCAGTTTCGGTGGGGAGCTGTTTTTT

d_gene: NA
j_gene: TRBJ1-2
abundance: NA
v_gene: TRBV7-8
CDR3aa: CASSLYASSYGYTF
CDR3nt: TGTGCCAGCAGCTTATATGCCTCGAGCTATGGCTACACCTTC

d_gene: NA
j_gene: TRBJ2-2
abundance: NA
v_gene: TRBV4-1
CDR3aa: CASSRPGAETGWNTGELFF
CDR3nt: TGCGCCAGCAGCCGCCCAGGGGCCGAAACTGGGTGGAACACCGGGGAGCTGTTTTTT

d_gene: NA
j_gene: TRBJ2-5
abundance: NA
v_gene: TRBV7-2
CDR3aa: CASSLRTDQTQYF
CDR3nt: TGTGCCAGCAGCTTGAGGACAGACCAGACCCAGTACTTC

d_gene: NA
j_gene: TRBJ1-1
abundance: NA
v_gene: TRBV4-2
CDR3aa: CASSQPRKGQDTEAFF
CDR3nt: TGTGCCAGCAGCCAGCCCCGGAAGGGGCAGGACACTGAAGCTTTCTTT

d_gene: NA
j_gene: TRBJ2-1
abundance: NA
v_gene: TRBV11-3
CDR3aa: CASSLRTDYNEQFF
CDR3nt: TGTGCCAGCAGCTTACGGACAGACTACAATGAGCAGTTCTTC

d_gene: NA
j_gene: TRBJ1-2
abundance: NA
v_gene: TRBV5-4
CDR3aa: CASRHAHLYGYTF
CDR3nt: TGTGCCAGCAGACACGCCCACCTCTATGGCTACACCTTC

d_gene: NA
j_gene: TRBJ2-2
abundance: NA
v_gene: TRBV6-6
CDR3aa: CASSWTEAGELFF
CDR3nt: TGTGCCAGCAGCTGGACAGAAGCCGGGGAGCTGTTTTTT

d_gene: TRBD1
j_gene: TRBJ2-7
abundance: NA
v_gene: TRBV5-3
CDR3aa: CARSRGQALYEQYF
CDR3nt: TGTGCCAGAAGCAGAGGACAGGCACTTTACGAGCAGTACTTC

d_gene: NA
j_gene: TRBJ2-1
abundance: NA
v_gene: TRBV11-3
CDR3aa: CASSFARGNEQFF
CDR3nt: TGTGCCAGCAGCTTCGCCCGGGGCAATGAGCAGTTCTTC

d_gene: NA
j_gene: TRBJ1-4
abundance: NA
v_gene: TRBV2
CDR3aa: CASSVGRTNEKLFF
CDR3nt: TGTGCCAGCAGTGTAGGACGGACAAATGAAAAACTGTTTTTT

d_gene: NA
j_gene: TRBJ2-7
abundance: NA
v_gene: TRBV18
CDR3aa: CASSPLDSFLHEQYF
CDR3nt: TGTGCCAGCTCACCCCTGGATAGCTTTCTCCACGAGCAGTACTTC

d_gene: NA
j_gene: TRBJ2-7
abundance: NA
v_gene: TRBV29-1
CDR3aa: CSPAGFLYEQYF
CDR3nt: TGCAGCCCCGCAGGGTTCCTCTACGAGCAGTACTTC

d_gene: NA
j_gene: TRBJ1-6
abundance: few
v_gene: TRBV21-1
CDR3aa: CASSPRWAGEYNSPLHF
CDR3nt: TGTGCCAGCAGCCCCCGGTGGGCAGGGGAATATAATTCACCCCTCCACTTT